One T cell receptor beta chain is described in this entry. As yet, its antigen is unknown. Profiled with immunoSEQ multiplex PCR; TCRdb holds only in-frame clones, not every one. The sample lists several thousand clones, approximately 83% occurring once. The data were taken from a study of immune evolution from preneoplasia to lung adenocarcinoma. Study results and limitations: Clonality was highest in normal lung, lower in later-stage lesions apparently. Normal lung had the highest top T cell clone frequencies.

CDR3 length equals 14 residues. Germline V gene sequence: CDR1 MGHRA, CDR2 YSYEKL. Trimming shortened V by 3 bases and J by 1 base, and 9 bases separated the two germline ends. The clonotype comes from a person aged 65-85 years with lung adenocarcinoma. Sequencing was done on a sample of FFPE minimally invasive lung adenocarcinoma tissue. V and J are TRBV4-1 and TRBJ1-2, with D unresolved. The CDR3 spells CASSHHQINYGYTF. The CDR3, as DNA: TGCGCCAGCAGCCATCACCAGATTAACTATGGCTACACCTTC.